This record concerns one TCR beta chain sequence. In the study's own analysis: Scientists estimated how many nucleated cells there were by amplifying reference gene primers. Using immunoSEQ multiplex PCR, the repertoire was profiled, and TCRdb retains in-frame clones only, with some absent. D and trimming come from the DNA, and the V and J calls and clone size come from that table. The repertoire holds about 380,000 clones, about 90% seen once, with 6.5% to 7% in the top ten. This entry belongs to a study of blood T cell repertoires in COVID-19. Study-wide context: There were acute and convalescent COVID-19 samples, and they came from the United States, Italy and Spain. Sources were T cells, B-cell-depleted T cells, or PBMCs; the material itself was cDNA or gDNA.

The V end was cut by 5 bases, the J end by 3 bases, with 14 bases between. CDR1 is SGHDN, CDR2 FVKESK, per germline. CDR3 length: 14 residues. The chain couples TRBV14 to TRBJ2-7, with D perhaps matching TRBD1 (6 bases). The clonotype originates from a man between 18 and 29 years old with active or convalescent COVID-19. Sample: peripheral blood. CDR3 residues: CASSNSGTSYEQYF. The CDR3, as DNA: TGTGCCAGCAGCAATTCCGGGACAAGCTACGAGCAGTACTTC.